Below, 11 T cell receptor beta chains from the same sample are listed, as sequenced in a study of T-cell reconstitution after alpha-beta-depleted transplantation in children. Unique molecular identifiers featured in how the TCRbeta library was prepared. TCRdb re-analysed the PCR reads in MiXCR, keeping a single row per CDR3 protein. Among approximately 300,000 distinct CDR3 sequences listed, about 9.5% were seen once. The sample consisted of PBMCs, taken before TCRalphabeta/CD19-depleted stem cell transplant. All receptors come from a boy younger than two with acute myeloid leukemia, due to receive a stem cell transplant.

This clonotype came up many times. The V call is TRBV5-1, the J call TRBJ1-6; 8 bases line up with TRBD1. V was clipped by 4 bases and J by 10 bases; unmatched bases: 4. The CDR3 is 13 amino acids. The germline V gene encodes CDR1 SGHRS and CDR2 YFSETQ. The CDR3 region is CASSPGQGSPLHF. The CDR3 nucleotides are TGCGCCAGCAGCCCTGGACAGGGATCACCCCTCCACTTT. Variable domain in full (rest from reference TRBV5-1 and TRBJ1-6): KAGVTQTPRYLIKTRGQQVTLSCSPISGHRSVSWYQQTPGQGLQFLFEYFSETQRNKGNFPGRFSGRQFSNSRSEMNVSTLELGDSALYLCASSPGQGSPLHFGNGTRLTVT.

The CDR3 nucleotides read TGTGCCAGCAGCCAATCAAGACATATCTACGAGCAGTACTTC. As protein: CASSQSRHIYEQYF. The V gene is TRBV16, the J gene TRBJ2-7; D is ambiguous. The V gene lost 0 bases and the J gene lost 3 bases, with 9 bases spanning the gap. Germline loops: CDR1 KGHSY, CDR2 FQNENV. The CDR3 is 14 amino acids.

This clonotype was recorded at least ten times. The gene calls are TRBV7-3 and TRBJ2-3, with no clear D. Germline-derived CDR1 and CDR2 are SGHTA and FQGTGA. The CDR3 covers 14 residues. The V and J ends lost 1 base and 2 bases respectively, with 7 bases between them. The chain's CDR3 is CASSLIPNTDTQYF. CDR3 in DNA: TGTGCCAGCAGCTTAATTCCAAACACAGATACGCAGTATTTT.

As regards this clonotype: One base away lies a much larger clone, so this may be a sequencing read error. The V call is TRBV3-1, the J call TRBJ2-1; TRBD2 matches 12 bases. The CDR3 sequence is 19 residues long. The V gene end was trimmed by 8 bases and the J gene end by 8 bases; junction bases not matched to a gene: 22. Germline CDR1 is LGHDT and CDR2 is YNNKEL (reference sequence). The CDR3: CASCPGTAFLAGGLDEQFF. The CDR3 DNA sequence: TGTGCCAGCTGTCCTGGGACAGCCTTTCTAGCGGGAGGGCTAGATGAGCAGTTCTTC.

The gene calls are TRBV5-1 and TRBJ2-5; D is uncertain. Germline CDR1 and CDR2: SGHRS and YFSETQ. CDR3 length: 15 amino acids. V gave up 3 bases and J gave up 0 bases, with 12 bases separating them. The CDR3 DNA reads as TGCGCCAGCAGCTCGGTCGGATTTTACCAAGAGACCCAGTACTTC. Protein: CASSSVGFYQETQYF.

This clonotype was detected many times. As DNA, the CDR3 is TGTGCCAGCATGGGGGGCTATGGCTACACCTTC. It encodes CASMGGYGYTF. The chain links TRBV25-1 to TRBJ1-2, with D possibly TRBD1 on 5 matching bases. V was shortened by 7 bases and J by 4 bases, with 7 bases between the two germline ends. The CDR3 contains 11 residues. Germline CDR1 reads MGHDK; CDR2 reads SYGVNS.

There are a few counts of this clonotype. The chain links TRBV19 to TRBJ2-1; D unclear. V gave up 6 bases and J gave up 9 bases, with 12 bases separating them. Per germline, CDR1 LNHDA and CDR2 SQIVND (reference sequence). This CDR3 region has 12 residues. Here the CDR3 DNA reads TGTGCCAGTAGCTGGACGACGGGTGAGCAGTTCTTC. Translation gives CASSWTTGEQFF.

This clonotype was counted ten times or more. The chain employs TRBV4-2 and TRBJ1-1; D remains unclear. CDR3 length equals 12 residues. With 4 bases removed from V and 2 bases from J, the gap between germline ends came to 5 bases. Germline V CDR1 and CDR2: LGHNA, YNFKEQ. CDR3 residues: CASSRGNTEAFF. The CDR3 DNA is TGTGCCAGCAGCCGCGGAAACACTGAAGCTTTCTTT.

This clonotype was recorded many times. The chain employs TRBV6-5 and TRBJ2-5, with TRBD2 identical over 9 bases. Unmatched junction bases numbered 5, after V lost 3 bases and J lost 6 bases. CDR3 length: 14 amino acids. Germline V lookup: CDR1 MNHEY, CDR2 SVGAGI. The CDR3 is CASSYAGGKKTQYF. The CDR3 region has the DNA TGTGCCAGCAGTTATGCGGGAGGGAAAAAGACCCAGTACTTC.

This clonotype has a count of ten or more. The rearrangement uses TRBV29-1 and TRBJ2-4; D not certain. Germline V gene sequence: CDR1 SQVTM, CDR2 ANQGSEA. CDR3 size: 13 residues. V lost 1 base to trimming and J lost 0 bases, with 4 bases between them. The CDR3 DNA sequence: TGCAGCGTTGAAGGACTAGCCAAAAACATTCAGTACTTC. Its translation is CSVEGLAKNIQYF.

This CDR3 reads CSVESQRGGLNTEAFF. CDR3 nucleotide sequence: TGCAGCGTTGAAAGCCAGCGGGGGGGCCTAAACACTGAAGCTTTCTTT. The chain employs TRBV29-1 and TRBJ1-1, with D tentatively TRBD1 (6 bases). Between the trimmed V and J ends, which lost 2 bases and 2 bases, there was a span of 18 bases. Germline CDR1 SQVTM, CDR2 ANQGSEA. CDR3 length: 16 residues.